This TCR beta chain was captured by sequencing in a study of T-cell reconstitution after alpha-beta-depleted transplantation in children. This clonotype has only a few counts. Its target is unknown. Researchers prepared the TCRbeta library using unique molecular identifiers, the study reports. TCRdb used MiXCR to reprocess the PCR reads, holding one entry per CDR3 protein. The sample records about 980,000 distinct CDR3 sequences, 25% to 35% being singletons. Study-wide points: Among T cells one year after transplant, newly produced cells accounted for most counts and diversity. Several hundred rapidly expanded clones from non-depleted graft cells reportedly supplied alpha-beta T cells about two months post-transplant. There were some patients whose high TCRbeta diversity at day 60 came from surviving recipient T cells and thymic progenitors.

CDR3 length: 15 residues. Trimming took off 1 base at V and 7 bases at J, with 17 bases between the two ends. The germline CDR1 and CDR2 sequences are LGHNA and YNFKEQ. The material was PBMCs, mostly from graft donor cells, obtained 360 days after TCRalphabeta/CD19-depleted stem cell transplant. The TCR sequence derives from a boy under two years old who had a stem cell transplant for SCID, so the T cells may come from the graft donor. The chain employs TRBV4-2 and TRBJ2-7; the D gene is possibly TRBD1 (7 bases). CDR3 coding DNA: TGTGCCAGCAGCCAAGTTTCGTACGCAGGGGGGGAGCAGTACTTC. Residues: CASSQVSYAGGEQYF.